These 4 T cell receptor beta chains originate from one sample sequenced in a study of blood T cells in healthy people across ages. The second PCR ran about 6 to 12 cycles with a sample-barcoded 5' primer and J-beta primers. A single record per CDR3 protein comes from TCRdb applying MiXCR to the 5' RACE reads. Of about 800,000 distinct CDR3 sequences listed, 20% to 25% are singletons. The sample was also linked to a second study, of T cells of mothers and their children.

Sequencing was performed on blood. Receptors were obtained from a boy between 10 and 17 years old in good health.

This chain uses TRBV4-2 with TRBJ1-3; weak D call: TRBD1 (6 bases). This CDR3 has 18 amino acids. Trimming shortened V by 1 base and J by 2 bases, and 18 bases separated the two germline ends. The germline gives CDR1 LGHNA, CDR2 YNFKEQ. The CDR3 protein is CASSQGQGGGPTGNTIYF. CDR3 DNA: TGTGCCAGCAGCCAAGGCCAAGGGGGGGGGCCCACTGGAAACACCATATATTTT.

This clonotype was found a few times. The CDR3 coding sequence is TGTGCCAGCAGCGGTTCCGGGACTGAAGCTTTCTTT. Its protein product is CASSGSGTEAFF. The rearrangement joins TRBV9 to TRBJ1-1; D call uncertain. The CDR3 consists of 12 residues. Per germline, CDR1 SGDLS and CDR2 YYNGEE. V was pared by 3 bases and J by 5 bases, with 8 bases between.

The chain combines TRBV29-1 with TRBJ2-5, with 8 bases that match TRBD1. This CDR3 is 14 amino acids long. The J segment lost 2 bases and the V segment lost 8 bases, leaving 10 bases of the junction unmatched. The germline V gene has CDR1 SQVTM and CDR2 ANQGSEA. The CDR3 nucleotides read TGCAGCATCCAGGGACAGGCCGTACAAGAGACCCAGTACTTC. It translates to CSIQGQAVQETQYF.

This clonotype has only a few counts. J is TRBJ2-4 and V is TRBV20-1; D is unresolved. CDR1 is DFQATT, CDR2 SNEGSKA, per germline (reference sequence). CDR3 length: 14 residues. Trimming stripped 6 bases from V and 1 base from J, with 13 bases between. The CDR3 DNA follows: TGCAGTGCCCCCGTGGGCCTTGCCAAAAACATTCAGTACTTC. This translates into CSAPVGLAKNIQYF.